This TCR beta chain was observed in a study of tumor and adjacent non-tumor tissue in lung cancer (dated by TCRdb to the late 2010s). Turning to the overall study: The cohort included around eleven adenocarcinoma, 2 squamous cell carcinoma and 1 small cell lung cancer patients. Among the approximately 15 patients, ages ranged from roughly 31 to 85 years, roughly ten were men and 5 were women, and disease was TNM stage I to III. A total of 95 million to 150 million productive TCRbeta reads were generated by sequencing, corresponding to an average of about 4.2 million reads per sample. Bulk TCRbeta repertoires were compared between lung tumor tissue and matched distant non-tumor lung tissue obtained from more than 12 lung cancer patients. For each patient, one tumor sample and one normal lung sample were taken, giving 25 to 30 paired specimens that underwent TCRbeta CDR3 sequencing.

Comment on this clonotype: There is no known antigen for this receptor. Compared with germline, one end of the junction differs, possibly owing to a read error.

The library was made by multiplex PCR. TCRdb shows the sequencer as Illumina HiSeq 2500. TCRbeta libraries were built by three rounds of nested PCR using primers (Table S4), following protocols modified from ARM-PCR. PCR products of 200-500 bp were gel-excised and purified with the QIAquick gel extraction kit before sequencing. Regarding the original processing steps: Trimmomatic was used to clean the reads, FLASH was used to merge the reads into complete CDR3 sequences, and MiTCR was used to assign the reads to V(D)J germline segments. VDJtools was used to compute clonal diversity as the inverse Simpson's index. A read counted as productive if the sequence was in-frame and lacked a premature stop codon. In TCRdb, the public reads were trimmed at Q25 with fastp and aligned with MiXCR, with productive beta chains retained. Every CDR3 protein is listed once, alongside the most common genes and DNA of its rows. TCRdb, not the authors, supplied the V and J calls. The sample profile shows some 84,000 distinct CDR3 sequences; roughly three fifths of them were found once. The top ten clonotypes cover around 16% of the sample.

Sequences SNHLY (CDR1) and FYNNEI (CDR2) are obtained from the germline V gene. Measured from the cysteine to the phenylalanine, the CDR3 is 15 residues long. The only DNA kept is the CDR3, 45 bases in frame from the first base. On the study overall, not on this receptor specifically: Tumor tissue showed significantly higher TCR diversity (inverse Simpson) than normal lung tissue, at roughly 390 vs 170 (P = 0.0075, Mann-Whitney U test). Significantly higher TCR diversity was found in younger patients, and higher tumor TCR diversity was associated with shorter overall and disease-free survival. Because peripheral blood was not sequenced, blood TCRbeta repertoires in the lung cancer patients of the study were not examined. The top 100 clones made up a significantly larger cumulative share of the repertoire in normal lung than in tumor tissue. Only roughly 16 patients were in the cohort, and the authors stated that larger samples and more detailed clinical data are needed. Neither the sequencing platform nor unique molecular identifiers are named or mentioned anywhere in the methods.

RNA was isolated from bulk unsorted tissue, and RNA quality was assessed with a NanoDrop ND-1000 and an Agilent 2100. Donors were newly diagnosed lung cancer patients admitted for thoracic surgery in China between August and November 2014, without prior chemotherapy. Patients with previous radiotherapy or chemotherapy, or with another concurrent cancer, were excluded from the study. Surgical tissue pieces of about 1-2 cm3 were preserved in RNAlater solution and were kept at -80 degrees C until use. The chain couples TRBV2 to TRBJ2-2; the junction holds 7 bases that match TRBD2. The sequenced material came from lung tumor tissue. The source of this sequence is a man between 65 and 85 years old with non-small cell lung cancer. Here is the DNA: TGTGCAAGCAGTGCAGGACTAGGCGGTATCGGGGAGCTGTTTTTT. Its amino acids are CASSAGLGGIGELFF.